The text below deals with one TCR beta chain. The data belong to a study of blood T cell repertoires in COVID-19. Study-level background: From the United States, Italy and Spain came samples of acute and convalescent COVID-19.

Looked up from germline, CDR1 is MRHNA and CDR2 is SNTAGT. Trimming removed 0 bases at V and 0 bases at J, with 9 bases between. This CDR3 is 15 amino acids long. Study processing details: Cell counts per sample came from amplifying reference gene primers. Measured with immunoSEQ multiplex PCR; TCRdb has only the in-frame clones, and not every one. V, J and clone size reflect that table, while D and trimming were determined from the DNA. The sample consists of about 200,000 clones, around nine tenths of them appearing once. The chain employs TRBV6-4 and TRBJ2-7; maybe TRBD2 (6 bases). The sample taken for sequencing was peripheral blood. This receptor was identified in a man in his sixties who had recovered from COVID-19. CDR3 in amino acids: CASSDSRGSSYEQYF. DNA of the CDR3: TGTGCCAGCAGTGACTCACGGGGGAGCTCCTACGAGCAGTACTTC.